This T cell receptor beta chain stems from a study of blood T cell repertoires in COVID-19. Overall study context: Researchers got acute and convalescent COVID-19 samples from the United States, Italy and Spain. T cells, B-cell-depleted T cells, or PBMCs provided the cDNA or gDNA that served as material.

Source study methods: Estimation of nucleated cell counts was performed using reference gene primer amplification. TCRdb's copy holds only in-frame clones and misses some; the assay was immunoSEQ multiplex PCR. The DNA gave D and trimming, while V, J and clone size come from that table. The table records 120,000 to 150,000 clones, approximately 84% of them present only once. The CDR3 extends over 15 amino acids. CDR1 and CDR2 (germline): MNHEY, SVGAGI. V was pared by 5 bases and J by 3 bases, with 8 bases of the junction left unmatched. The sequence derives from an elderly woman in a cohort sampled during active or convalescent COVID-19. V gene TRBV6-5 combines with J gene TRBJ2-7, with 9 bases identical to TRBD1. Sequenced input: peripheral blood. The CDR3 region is CASSPRQGGGYEQYF. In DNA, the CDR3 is TGTGCCAGCAGTCCCCGACAGGGGGGGGGCTACGAGCAGTACTTC.